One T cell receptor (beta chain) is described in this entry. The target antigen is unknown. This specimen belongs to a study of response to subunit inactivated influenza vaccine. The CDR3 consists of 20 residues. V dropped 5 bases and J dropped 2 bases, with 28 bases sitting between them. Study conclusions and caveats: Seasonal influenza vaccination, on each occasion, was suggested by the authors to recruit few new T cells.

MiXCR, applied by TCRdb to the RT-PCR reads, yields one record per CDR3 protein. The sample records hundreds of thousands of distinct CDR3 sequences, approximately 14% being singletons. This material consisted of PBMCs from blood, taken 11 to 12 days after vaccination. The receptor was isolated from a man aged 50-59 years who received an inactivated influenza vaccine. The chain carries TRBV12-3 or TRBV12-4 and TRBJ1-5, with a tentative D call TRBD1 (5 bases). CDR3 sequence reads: CASSKTGDSSSWVGNQPQHF. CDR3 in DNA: TGTGCCAGCAGTAAGACCGGAGACAGCTCCTCTTGGGTGGGCAATCAGCCCCAGCATTTT.